Sequencing of this T cell receptor (beta chain) was carried out in a study of CD8+ T cells in alopecia areata. V gave up 3 bases and J gave up 5 bases; unmatched junction bases: 0. CDR1 is SGHRS and CDR2 is YFSETQ in the germline V gene. The CDR3 consists of 13 residues. Stated treatment: oral pan-JAK inhibitor, 5-10 mg twice daily. Punch biopsies of lesional scalp, plus peripheral blood, were taken from alopecia areata patients. RNA was extracted and reverse transcribed into cDNA as the sequencing template. Produced via immunoSEQ multiplex PCR; TCRdb's table is partial and in-frame only. This table has 80,000 or so clones, approximately 64% appearing once.

The sequenced sample was CD8+ T cells sorted from blood, obtained at week 24, from a patient treated with tofacitinib. The chain uses TRBV5-1 and TRBJ2-1; 9 bases align to TRBD1. This clonotype was sampled from a human donor with alopecia areata. The CDR3 bases are TGCGCCAGCAGCTGGACAGGGGACAATGAGCAGTTCTTC. Its translation: CASSWTGDNEQFF.